This entry is about one TCR beta chain. Only in-frame clones appear in the TCRdb table, and some are missing; sequencing was by immunoSEQ multiplex PCR. Among about 770,000 clones, 72% were seen once, and the ten largest hold around 1.7%. The sample originates from a study of shared clonotypes between healthy human individuals. This clonotype was obtained from a woman aged 25 to 39 in good health. Sequencing input: memory CD4+ T cells sorted from blood. Stated subset: CD45RA-negative fraction.

CDR3 sequence (DNA): TGTGCCAGCAGCTTCCCAGGGCGCGTGGATACGCAGTATTTT. Its translation is CASSFPGRVDTQYF. J is TRBJ2-3 and V is TRBV4-2, with a possible D match to TRBD1 (5 bases). The length of the CDR3 is 14 residues. V was cut by 5 bases and J by 6 bases, with 15 bases left in between. CDR1 is LGHNA and CDR2 is YNFKEQ in the germline V gene.